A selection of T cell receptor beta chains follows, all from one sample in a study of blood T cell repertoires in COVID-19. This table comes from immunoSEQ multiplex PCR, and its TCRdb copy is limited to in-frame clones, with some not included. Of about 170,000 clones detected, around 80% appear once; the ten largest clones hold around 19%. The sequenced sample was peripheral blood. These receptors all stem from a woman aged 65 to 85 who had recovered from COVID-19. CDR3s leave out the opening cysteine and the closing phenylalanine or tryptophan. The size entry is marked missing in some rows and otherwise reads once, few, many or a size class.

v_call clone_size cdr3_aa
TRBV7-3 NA ASSLAPGGAGSGYT
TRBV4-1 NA ASRPLADISYEQY
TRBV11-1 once ASSPRDRLGTYEQY
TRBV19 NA ASSIGRFGYT
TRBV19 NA ASSPKTSGGPSSYNEQF
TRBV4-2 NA ASSQDGAGGRH
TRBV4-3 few ASSPGQGAGSNQPQH
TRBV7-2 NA ASSSLTGVNQPQH
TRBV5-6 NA ASSPDPTTPNEKLF
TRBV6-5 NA ASGEGGLNTEAF
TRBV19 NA ATTMGGRNSPLH
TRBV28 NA ASSGGSQAGEKLF
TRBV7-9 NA ASSLDRSYEQY
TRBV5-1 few ASSLGRAGGQETQY
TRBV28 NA ASSLWGAGGSSGYGYT
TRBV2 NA ATRTTEGARETQY
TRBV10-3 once AISGSGQGAYEQY
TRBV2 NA ASRGTSGIVNEQF
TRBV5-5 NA ASSLGQPNEKLF
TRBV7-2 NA ASSLAAGVINEQF
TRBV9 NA ASSVEGGPAHEQY
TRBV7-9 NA ASRGDTGELF
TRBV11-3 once ASSARTSGEKDEQF
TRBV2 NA ASSGTGMGGELF
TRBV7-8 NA ASSFQGTGNTIY
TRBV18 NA ASSLRPGQGRYEQY
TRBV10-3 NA AISPGGPNYGYT
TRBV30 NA ASDGTGGRDTQY
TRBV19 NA ASSNSGRTHGELF
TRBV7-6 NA ASSLRQAHRAAGELF
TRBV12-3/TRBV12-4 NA ASSFGTGTEAF
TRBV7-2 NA ASSHPRGGGPYNEQF
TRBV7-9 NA ASSPIAGDLYNEQF
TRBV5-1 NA ASRYLAGPATDTQY
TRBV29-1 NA SVTNRGGTYEQY
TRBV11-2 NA ASSRRGTSGRVYQETQY
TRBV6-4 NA ASSEEANTEAF
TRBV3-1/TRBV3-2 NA ASSRGLAGGIETQY
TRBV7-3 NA ASSSNPGLVEF
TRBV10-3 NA AISEFGGRYEQY
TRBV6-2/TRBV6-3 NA ASSYGGDGDTQY
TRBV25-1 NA ASTPWAGADTQY
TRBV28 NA ASSPEPGQGDTEAF
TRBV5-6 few ASSLGPGVFVHYEQY
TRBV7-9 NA ASSVPGVANEKLF
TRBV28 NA ASSLVSGRAPGANVLT
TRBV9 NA ASSTGRNSPLH
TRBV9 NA ASSPRAGGWGEQF
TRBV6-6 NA ASSYSAQLWTDTQY
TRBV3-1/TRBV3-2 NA ASSQEGRGPWALH
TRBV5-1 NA ASSLGTQGSYNSPLH
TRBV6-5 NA ASSSRDTIY
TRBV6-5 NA ASTEQGPTTDTQY
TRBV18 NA ASSSAREVTEAF
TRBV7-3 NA ASSPPSGGGALYSSYNEQF
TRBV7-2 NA ASRARLAGLNEQF
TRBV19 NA ASSPAWEGQGAREQY
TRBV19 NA ASSIGGQRRSNQPQH